What follows is one T cell receptor (beta chain) and its context. Its target is unknown. These data come from a study of shared clonotypes between healthy human individuals. Study findings and constraints: Incompleteness in sorted-subset sequencing, despite large depth, was shown by rarefaction.

TCRdb keeps only in-frame clones here, not all; method: immunoSEQ multiplex PCR. Here the sample spans about 2.3 million clones, about 92% being singletons. The germline V gene has CDR1 SGHRS and CDR2 YFSETQ. The CDR3 is 15 amino acids. V lost 0 bases and J 12 bases, leaving 21 bases between the germline ends. The receptor was derived from a man aged 18 to 30 in good health. Some clones in this sample may be carry-over from other donors' samples. V is TRBV5-1 and J is TRBJ1-1; maybe TRBD1 (5 bases). The sequencing input was naive CD4+ T cells from PBMCs. Regarding subset: CD45RA+ positively selected. The CDR3 region is CASSLEGQGGRGPFF. As DNA, the CDR3 is TGCGCCAGCAGCTTGGAAGGTCAGGGTGGGCGGGGTCCTTTCTTT.